The 18 T cell receptor beta chains presented below share a single source sample, sequenced in a study of molecular identifiers for immune sequencing clone quantification. One entry per CDR3 protein results from TCRdb running MiXCR on the PCR reads. In the table there are roughly 630,000 distinct CDR3 sequences, roughly 23% of which are singletons. The sequenced sample consisted of naive CD8+ T cells from blood, with Jurkat cell RNA spiked in. Indicated subset: FACS-sorted CD8+CD4-CCR7+CD45RA+ naive T cells. All receptors derive from a human donor in good health. Some libraries in this study had Jurkat cell RNA spiked in.

This clonotype was counted a few times. The missing conserved phenylalanine or tryptophan at the end of this CDR3 makes a read error likely. The chain couples TRBV20-1 to TRBJ1-5, with TRBD1 matching 7 bases. The CDR3 length is 15 residues. Trimming cost V 0 bases and J 6 bases; bases outside gene matches: 8. The germline gives CDR1 DFQATT, CDR2 SNEGSKA (reference sequence). Written as DNA, the CDR3 is TGCAGTGCTAGAGATCCGCAGGGGGTCCGTCAGCCCCAGCATATT. This encodes CSARDPQGVRQPQHI.

The table lists this clonotype with a count of one. The genes are TRBV4-1 and TRBJ1-4, with D possibly being TRBD1 (5 bases). Germline CDR1 MGHRA, CDR2 YSYEKL. Trimming removed 4 bases at V and 7 bases at J, with 10 bases between. The CDR3 totals 13 residues. The CDR3 loop is CASSLGLSEKLFF. CDR3 bases: TGCGCCAGCAGCCTGGGACTCAGTGAAAAACTGTTTTTT.

This clonotype was counted a few times. V usage is TRBV28 and J usage is TRBJ2-7; 8 bases align to TRBD2. CDR3 size: 13 residues. Germline lookup yields CDR1 MDHEN and CDR2 SYDVKM. J was trimmed by 6 bases and V by 4 bases; bases with no gene match: 5. The CDR3 protein is CASSSGLAPEQYF. In nucleotides, the CDR3 is TGTGCCAGCAGTTCTGGACTAGCCCCCGAGCAGTACTTC.

Comment on this clonotype: Just one base apart from a much larger clone, this may be a read error. It is likely a read error, because the conserved phenylalanine at the end of the CDR3 is missing. The J gene is TRBJ2-3, the V gene TRBV2; D unclear. The CDR3 is 14 amino acids. Germline CDR1 is SNHLY and CDR2 is FYNNEI. Trimming took off 5 bases at V and 4 bases at J, with 13 bases between the two ends. CDR3 nucleotide sequence: TGTGCCAGCAGTCCGGCGGCCCGCGCAGATACGCAGTATCTT. Its protein is CASSPAARADTQYL.

As to this clonotype: At one boundary the junction diverges from the germline segment, which might be a read error. The chain couples TRBV6-1 to TRBJ1-5; TRBD1 might be the D (5 bases). The germline gives CDR1 MNHNS, CDR2 SASEGT. CDR3 length: 16 amino acids. This chain's CDR3 is CTSSGWDGDSNQPQHF. Here the CDR3 DNA reads TGTACCAGCAGTGGTTGGGACGGAGATAGCAATCAGCCCCAGCATTTT.

The table lists this clonotype with a count of one. A much larger clone sits a single nucleotide away, making a read error possible. V usage is TRBV25-1 and J usage is TRBJ2-7; 7 bases agree with TRBD1. The V gene end was trimmed by 3 bases and the J gene end by 3 bases; junction bases not matched to a gene: 8. Germline V gives CDR1 MGHDK, CDR2 SYGVNS. This CDR3 is 15 amino acids long. CDR3: CASSDSQGVHYEQYF. CDR3 in DNA: TGTGCCAGCAGTGATTCCCAGGGGGTCCACTACGAGCAGTACTTC.

This clonotype has just a few counts. The J gene is TRBJ1-1, the V gene TRBV6-5; 8 nucleotides line up with TRBD1. V shed 2 bases and J 8 bases; nucleotides not matched to a gene: 10. Germline V lookup: CDR1 MNHEY, CDR2 SVGAGI. CDR3 length: 15 amino acids. The DNA for the CDR3 is TGTGCCAGCAGTTACCCCGGACAGGGCAGTAAGGAAGCTTTCTTT. This encodes CASSYPGQGSKEAFF.

About this clonotype: Germline is not matched at one junction end, which may reflect a read error. The chain uses TRBV6-2 or TRBV6-3 and TRBJ1-5; 11 bases map to TRBD1. This CDR3 spans 17 amino acids. Germline CDR1 and CDR2: MNHEY and SVGEGT. The CDR3 bases are TGTGCCAGCAGTTACTTCACTGGACAGGGGGCCGGTCAGCTCCAGCATTTT. Amino acid sequence: CASSYFTGQGAGQLQHF.

This clonotype was recorded at least ten times. Relative to the germline gene, one junction end is altered; a read error may explain this. This chain joins TRBV4-1 and TRBJ2-1; TRBD1 aligns across 9 bases. Germline V gives CDR1 MGHRA, CDR2 YSYEKL. The CDR3 is made up of 14 amino acids. CDR3 amino acids: CATSGGTGSNEQFF. CDR3 in DNA: TGCGCCACCAGCGGAGGGACAGGGTCTAATGAGCAGTTCTTC.

Regarding this clonotype: A much larger clone differs from this one at a single base, so this may be a read error. This chain uses TRBV13 with TRBJ2-5, with D possibly matching TRBD1 (5 bases). V lost 5 bases and J 1 base, leaving 11 bases between the germline ends. This CDR3 contains 14 residues. Germline V gives CDR1 PRHDT, CDR2 FYEKMQ (reference sequence). DNA of the CDR3: TGTGCCAGCAGCGCCCGACAGCCCCAAGAGACCCAGTACTTC. This gives the protein CASSARQPQETQYF.

This clonotype was counted at least ten times. The V and J genes are TRBV6-2 or TRBV6-3 and TRBJ2-3; 9 bases fit TRBD2. The V gene end was trimmed by 5 bases and the J gene end by 8 bases; junction bases not matched to a gene: 5. The CDR3 runs to 13 residues. Germline V CDR1 and CDR2: MNHEY, SVGEGT. Here the CDR3 reads CASSLSGGLTQYF. The CDR3 coding sequence is TGTGCCAGCAGTCTTAGCGGGGGCCTTACGCAGTATTTT.

This clonotype was counted at least ten times. The gene calls are TRBV5-6 and TRBJ1-1; 11 bases map to TRBD1. Looked up from germline, CDR1 is SGHDT and CDR2 is YYEEEE. Trimming removed 4 bases from V and 3 bases from J; junction bases left unmatched: 8. The CDR3 runs to 16 residues. CDR3 protein: CASSVRTGGQDTEAFF. CDR3 bases: TGTGCCAGCAGCGTAAGGACAGGGGGCCAGGACACTGAAGCTTTCTTT.

This clonotype came up many times. Given a much more abundant clone one base away, this may be a read error. The rearrangement links TRBV5-1 to TRBJ2-7; no clear D gene. Germline V gene sequence: CDR1 SGHRS, CDR2 YFSETQ. The length of the CDR3 is 13 residues. The V gene lost 0 bases and the J gene lost 0 bases, with 4 bases spanning the gap. CDR3: CASSLETSYEQYF. The CDR3 DNA follows: TGCGCCAGCAGCTTGGAAACCTCCTACGAGCAGTACTTC.

The chain has TRBV7-2 and TRBJ2-2; 8 bases align to TRBD1. J gave up 4 bases and V 1 base, and 17 bases lay outside the gene matches. The CDR3 runs 20 residues. Per the germline V gene, CDR1 is SGHTA and CDR2 is FQGNSA. CDR3 nucleotides: TGTGCCAGCAGCTTAGGCTTCATACGATTGGGACAGGTCGGCACCGGGGAGCTGTTTTTT. Translating it yields CASSLGFIRLGQVGTGELFF.

In regard to this clonotype: A much larger clone lies one base from this, so it may be a read error. The chain joins TRBV6-5 to TRBJ1-5; a possible D gene is TRBD1 (5 bases). In germline, CDR1 is MNHEY, CDR2 SVGAGI. The CDR3 length is 14 residues. CDR3 DNA sequence: TGTGCCAGCAGACGGCAGGGCCTAAATCAGCCCCAGCAATTT. Translating it yields CASRRQGLNQPQQF.

In this sample, this clonotype turned up many times. The chain is built from TRBV27 and TRBJ2-3; possibly TRBD2 for D (6 bases). Per germline, CDR1 MNHEY and CDR2 SMNVEV (reference sequence). The V gene lost 3 bases and the J gene lost 9 bases, with 16 bases spanning the gap. This CDR3 has 14 residues. CDR3 sequence (DNA): TGTGCCAGCAGTTTTAAGATAGCGGCAAGCACGCAGTATTTT. As protein: CASSFKIAASTQYF.

Only a few counts were recorded for this clonotype. The CDR3 nucleotides are TGTGCCAGCTCACCTCCTCTACCTTACAGCTCCTACGAGCAGTACTTC. As protein: CASSPPLPYSSYEQYF. The chain employs TRBV18 and TRBJ2-7, with D unclear. CDR1 and CDR2 (germline): KGHSH, LQKENI. The CDR3 is 16 amino acids. The V gene lost 3 bases and the J gene lost 0 bases, with 15 bases spanning the gap.

As regards this clonotype: This may come from a read error, since a much larger clone is one base off. This rearrangement joins TRBV27 to TRBJ2-3; no definite D call. V gave up 5 bases and J gave up 5 bases, with 14 bases separating them. Germline CDR1 and CDR2: MNHEY and SMNVEV (reference sequence). The CDR3 is made up of 14 amino acids. The CDR3 nucleotides read TGTGCCAGCAGTCCTGGGAAATCCCAAGATACGCAGTATTTT. Translated, it gives CASSPGKSQDTQYF.